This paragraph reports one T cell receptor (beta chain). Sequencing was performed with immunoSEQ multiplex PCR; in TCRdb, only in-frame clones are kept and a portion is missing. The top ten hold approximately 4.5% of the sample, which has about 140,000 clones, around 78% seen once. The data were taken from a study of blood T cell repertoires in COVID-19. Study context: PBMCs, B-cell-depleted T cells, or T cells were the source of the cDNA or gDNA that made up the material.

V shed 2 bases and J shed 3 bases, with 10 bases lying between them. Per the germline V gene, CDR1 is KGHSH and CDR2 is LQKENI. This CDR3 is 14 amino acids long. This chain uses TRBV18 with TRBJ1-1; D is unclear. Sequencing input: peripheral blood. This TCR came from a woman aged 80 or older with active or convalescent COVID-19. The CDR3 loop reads CASSPDKTYTEAFF. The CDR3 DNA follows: TGTGCCAGCTCACCAGACAAGACCTACACTGAAGCTTTCTTT.